The clone carrying this T cell receptor beta chain was detected ten times or more. Its antigen is still unknown. This sample is part of a study of CD8+CD57+ T cells in acquired aplastic anemia. Study as a whole: Yields of DNA that came from sorted CD4+ and CD8+ cells averaged about 3.4 ug. Study-level results: Patients and controls were not found to differ significantly in CD8+ Simpson's diversity.

The TCR beta profiling, which covered VDJ combination and CDR3 sequence, was carried out using genomic DNA as the template. One entry per CDR3 protein results from TCRdb running MiXCR on the reads. The sample lists 200,000 to 250,000 distinct CDR3 sequences, 65% occurring once. Trimming shortened V by 1 base and J by 2 bases, and 13 bases separated the two germline ends. The CDR3 totals 16 residues. Germline assignment: CDR1 KGHDR and CDR2 SFDVKD. Whoever was chosen for sequencing had shown CD8+CD57+ cell expansion by flow cytometry. With no exception, the patients had severe acquired aplastic anemia. Therapy had not been given to patients before blood sampling.

J is TRBJ2-5 and V is TRBV24-1; D call uncertain. Specimen: sorted CD4+, CD8+, or CD8+CD57+ T cells (not recorded which) from PBMCs. This TCR came from a human donor with aplastic anemia. This CDR3 is CATSDFGLLPQETQYF. Here the CDR3 DNA reads TGTGCCACCAGTGATTTTGGTCTTCTCCCACAAGAGACCCAGTACTTC.